This T cell receptor beta chain was retrieved from a study of cytomegalovirus exposure and HLA in healthy donors. Vbeta (60) and Jbeta (13) primers were used in the PCR. Sequenced by immunoSEQ multiplex PCR; TCRdb stores in-frame clones only, minus some. The data show over 65,000 clones, around 75% seen once. Germline CDR1 ENHRY, CDR2 SYGVKD. The CDR3 spans 14 residues. Trimming removed 0 bases from V and 5 bases from J, with 10 bases in between. The specimen sequenced was PBMCs. This chain connects TRBV10-3 to TRBJ1-1; maybe TRBD1 (6 bases). The receptor was derived from a woman under 40 in good health and CMV-seropositive. CDR3 bases: TGTGCCATCAGTGAGTCCCAAGACAGGACTGAAGCTTTCTTT. Translation: CAISESQDRTEAFF.